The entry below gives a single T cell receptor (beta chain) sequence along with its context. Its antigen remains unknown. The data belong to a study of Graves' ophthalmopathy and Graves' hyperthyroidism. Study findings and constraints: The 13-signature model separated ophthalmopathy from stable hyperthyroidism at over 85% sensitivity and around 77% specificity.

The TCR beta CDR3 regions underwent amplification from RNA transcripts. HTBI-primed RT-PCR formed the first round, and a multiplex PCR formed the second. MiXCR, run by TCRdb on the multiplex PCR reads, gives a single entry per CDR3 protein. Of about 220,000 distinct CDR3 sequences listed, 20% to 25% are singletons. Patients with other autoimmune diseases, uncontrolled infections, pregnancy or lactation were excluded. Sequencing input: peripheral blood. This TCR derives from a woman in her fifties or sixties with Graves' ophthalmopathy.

The CDR3 loop reads CASSPRQGLPPLHF. CDR3 DNA sequence: TGTGCCAGCAGTCCCCGACAGGGCTTGCCACCCCTCCACTTT. This chain uses TRBV28 with TRBJ1-6; 7 bases line up with TRBD1. Germline V lookup: CDR1 MDHEN, CDR2 SYDVKM. The CDR3 covers 14 residues. Trimming at V came to 5 bases and at J to 11 bases, leaving 9 bases not matched to a gene.